This TCR beta chain was sequenced for a study of OX40 agonist ivuxolimab in advanced cancers. Study-level background: Ivuxolimab, an antibody that agonizes OX40 (CD134), was administered to the patients.

Generated by immunoSEQ multiplex PCR, the TCRdb table keeps only in-frame clones and is missing some. In the table there are around 53,000 clones, about 88% of which are singletons. This TCR was recovered from an adult with an advanced solid tumor such as melanoma, head and neck, liver or kidney cancer. Sequenced here: CD4+ or CD8+ T cells sorted from blood, sampled in a trial of the OX40 agonist ivuxolimab.

CDR3 in DNA: TGTGCCAGCAGTTACCGTGGAGCAGGGGGCTATGGCTACACCTTC. This translates into CASSYRGAGGYGYTF. V and J are TRBV6-5 and TRBJ1-2, with TRBD1 identical over 7 bases. This CDR3 contains 15 residues. Trimming cost V 2 bases and J 4 bases; bases outside gene matches: 7. The germline V gene has CDR1 MNHEY and CDR2 SVGAGI.